Listed here are 7 T cell receptor beta chains from one sample, sequenced in a study of spatial heterogeneity in lung cancer. TCRdb fed the 5' RACE reads into MiXCR, producing one record per CDR3 protein. The sample lists approximately 92,000 distinct CDR3 sequences, 9.5% to 15% seen once, with about 38% in the top ten. Time point described: sample taken at primary tumor resection. The source was PBMCs, collected at surgery. The origin of the receptors is a male donor with early-stage non-small cell lung cancer.

V and J are TRBV5-1 and TRBJ2-3; 9 bases align to TRBD2. V lost 4 bases and J lost 0; bases outside the gene matches: 6. This CDR3 has 16 amino acids. The germline V gene encodes CDR1 SGHRS and CDR2 YFSETQ. The CDR3 bases are TGCGCCAGCAGCATGACTAGCGGTGTAAGCACAGATACGCAGTATTTT. This gives the protein CASSMTSGVSTDTQYF. Based on the CDR3 plus reference TRBV5-1 and TRBJ2-3, the full variable domain is KAGVTQTPRYLIKTRGQQVTLSCSPISGHRSVSWYQQTPGQGLQFLFEYFSETQRNKGNFPGRFSGRQFSNSRSEMNVSTLELGDSALYLCASSMTSGVSTDTQYFGPGTRLTVL.

The chain has TRBV7-2 and TRBJ1-5; possible D gene TRBD1, 5 bases. CDR3 length: 14 residues. V was cut by 3 bases and J by 7 bases, with 13 bases left in between. Germline loops: CDR1 SGHTA, CDR2 FQGNSA. CDR3 region: CASSFGQGRQPQHF. CDR3 in DNA: TGTGCCAGCAGCTTCGGGCAGGGCAGACAGCCCCAGCATTTT. Full variable domain (rest looked up from reference TRBV7-2 and TRBJ1-5): GAGVSQSPSNKVTEKGKDVELRCDPISGHTALYWYRQSLGQGLEFLIYFQGNSAPDKSGLPSDRFSAERTGGSVSTLTIQRTQQEDSAVYLCASSFGQGRQPQHFGDGTRLSIL.

This clonotype has ten or more counts. The chain joins TRBV29-1 to TRBJ2-3; tentatively, D is TRBD1 (5 bases). The germline V and J ends were trimmed by 4 bases and 3 bases, with 14 bases remaining between them. The germline gives CDR1 SQVTM, CDR2 ANQGSEA. This CDR3 comprises 14 residues. CDR3 residues: CSVARQGQTDTQYF. CDR3 nucleotides: TGCAGCGTTGCACGGCAGGGTCAGACAGATACGCAGTATTTT.

This sequence joins TRBV7-3 and TRBJ1-1; D might be TRBD1 (6 bases). The CDR3 runs to 13 residues. V shed 5 bases and J shed 4 bases, with 11 bases lying between them. CDR1 and CDR2 from the germline V gene are SGHTA and FQGTGA. The CDR3 DNA reads TGTGCCAGCAGCGGACAACAGGGCACTGAAGCTTTCTTT. Protein product: CASSGQQGTEAFF.

The chain carries TRBV6-6 and TRBJ2-3; no clear D. The CDR3 is 14 residues long. Germline V lookup: CDR1 MNHNY, CDR2 SVGAGI (reference sequence). The V end was cut by 6 bases, the J end by 0 bases, with 10 bases between. Here the CDR3 DNA reads TGTGCCAGCAGAGACTCGTCTAGCACAGATACGCAGTATTTT. Protein product: CASRDSSSTDTQYF.

The sample holds a few counts of this clonotype. The V and J genes are TRBV20-1 and TRBJ2-1, with D unclear. The V and J ends lost 5 bases and 7 bases respectively, with 12 bases between them. The CDR3 is made up of 12 amino acids. CDR1 is DFQATT, CDR2 SNEGSKA, per germline (reference sequence). CDR3 sequence reads: CSASPTANEQFF. DNA for the CDR3: TGCAGTGCTTCCCCTACCGCGAATGAGCAGTTCTTC.

This clonotype was counted a few times. The rearrangement joins TRBV2 to TRBJ2-4; no reliable D call. The CDR3 extends over 14 amino acids. Per germline, CDR1 SNHLY and CDR2 FYNNEI. V gave up 4 bases and J gave up 4 bases, with 11 bases separating them. In DNA, the CDR3 is TGTGCCAGCAGTGGGTCCTGGTTGAAAAACATTCAGTACTTC. Protein: CASSGSWLKNIQYF.